This T cell receptor beta chain was found in a study of cytomegalovirus exposure and HLA in healthy donors. Whole-study results and caveats: It was only CMV serostatus that was available as immune exposure information. A later analysis by the authors found several of the most significant clusters apparently linked to common viral pathogens. It was reportedly the case that the classifier diagnosed cytomegalovirus status with high specificity and sensitivity.

With 60 Vbeta and 13 Jbeta primers, the PCR was carried out. The data were produced by immunoSEQ multiplex PCR, yet TCRdb's version contains in-frame clones alone and is incomplete. The profile covers 150,000 or so clones, with 75% appearing a single time and approximately 10% taken by the ten largest. Remarks on this clone: Its antigen is currently unknown.

V was pared by 3 bases and J by 5 bases, with 14 bases between. Germline CDR1 is SGDLS and CDR2 is YYNGEE. CDR3 length: 14 residues. The rearrangement links TRBV9 to TRBJ2-5, with D perhaps matching TRBD1 (6 bases). This TCR was sampled from a man younger than 35 in good health and CMV-seropositive. Sequencing input: PBMCs. Here the CDR3 DNA reads TGTGCCAGCAGCGCTCTAGGGGGAACGGAGACCCAGTACTTC. Translation gives CASSALGGTETQYF.